The 31 T cell receptor beta chains below all came from one sample that was sequenced in a study of blood T cell repertoires in COVID-19. The method was immunoSEQ multiplex PCR; TCRdb's version includes in-frame clones alone and lacks a portion of them. The data contain 120,000 to 150,000 clones, around 91% of them singletons. The sample taken for sequencing was peripheral blood. Receptor source: a man between 18 and 29 years old with COVID-19, enrolled during active disease.

V and J are TRBV4-3 and TRBJ1-1; unclear D gene. CDR1 LGHNA and CDR2 YSLEER come from the germline V gene. Between the trimmed V and J ends, which lost 1 base and 0 bases, there was a span of 9 bases. There are 15 residues in the CDR3. As DNA, the CDR3 is TGCGCCAGCAGCCAAGCGCCGCGGATGAACACTGAAGCTTTCTTT. Protein: CASSQAPRMNTEAFF.

This chain uses TRBV19 with TRBJ2-1; D gene unclear. This CDR3 is 13 amino acids long. Germline CDR1 is LNHDA and CDR2 is SQIVND (reference sequence). V lost 6 bases, J lost 7 bases, and 13 bases lay in between. The DNA of the CDR3 is TGTGCCAGTAGCGACTCCTTTCTTAATGAGCAGTTCTTC. As protein: CASSDSFLNEQFF.

The V call is TRBV7-2, the J call TRBJ2-4; D unresolved. V gave up 1 base and J gave up 0 bases, with 4 bases separating them. The CDR3 has 14 residues. Germline V gene sequence: CDR1 SGHTA, CDR2 FQGNSA. The CDR3 DNA follows: TGTGCCAGCAGCTTAGAACTAGCCAAAAACATTCAGTACTTC. It encodes CASSLELAKNIQYF.

This clone has a single count. V gene TRBV19 combines with J gene TRBJ2-4; TRBD1 might be the D (6 bases). This CDR3 has 14 residues. The V end lost 4 bases, the J end lost 1 base, and 8 bases lay between the germline ends. Germline V gene sequence: CDR1 LNHDA, CDR2 SQIVND (reference sequence). The DNA of the CDR3 is TGTGCCAGTAGTAACCAGGGGGCCAAAAACATTCAGTACTTC. It is translated as CASSNQGAKNIQYF.

The chain carries TRBV5-1 and TRBJ1-2, with no clear D. Per germline, CDR1 SGHRS and CDR2 YFSETQ. CDR3 length: 14 residues. Between the trimmed V and J ends, which lost 5 bases and 6 bases, there was a span of 17 bases. The CDR3 sequence is CASRMTPSEDGYTF. For the CDR3, the DNA is TGCGCCAGCAGGATGACTCCCTCGGAGGATGGCTACACCTTC. Based on the CDR3 plus reference TRBV5-1 and TRBJ1-2, the full variable domain is KAGVTQTPRYLIKTRGQQVTLSCSPISGHRSVSWYQQTPGQGLQFLFEYFSETQRNKGNFPGRFSGRQFSNSRSEMNVSTLELGDSALYLCASRMTPSEDGYTFGSGTRLTVV.

This clone has only a few counts. V is TRBV3-1 (or the pseudogene TRBV3-2) and J is TRBJ1-1, with 8 bases matching TRBD1. J lost 5 bases, V lost 4 bases, and 3 bases had no gene match. The CDR3 sequence is 13 residues long. Germline CDR1 is LGHDT and CDR2 is YNNKEL (reference sequence). CDR3: CASSPDRVTEAFF. The CDR3, as DNA: TGTGCCAGCAGCCCGGACAGGGTGACTGAAGCTTTCTTT.

This clone has a single count. As DNA, the CDR3 is TGTGCCAGCAGCTTCCGGGACAGGCTCACAGATACGCAGTATTTT. Protein product: CASSFRDRLTDTQYF. This chain uses TRBV7-6 with TRBJ2-3; 8 bases map to TRBD1. The V segment lost 3 bases and the J segment 2 bases; nucleotides outside the gene matches: 4. The CDR3 sequence is 15 residues long. Germline V gene sequence: CDR1 SGHVS, CDR2 FNYEAQ.

This rearrangement joins TRBV4-1 to TRBJ2-1, with 8 bases aligning to TRBD2. The CDR3 contains 17 residues. The trim removed 3 bases at V and 0 bases at J, leaving 7 bases unmatched. Germline loops: CDR1 MGHRA, CDR2 YSYEKL. CDR3 amino acids: CASSHRVAGNSYNEQFF. In nucleotides, the CDR3 is TGCGCCAGCAGCCATAGGGTAGCGGGGAACTCCTACAATGAGCAGTTCTTC.

This chain uses TRBV29-1 with TRBJ2-5, with 8 bases lining up with TRBD1. Trimming at V came to 5 bases and at J to 0 bases, leaving 5 bases not matched to a gene. From germline, CDR1 is SQVTM and CDR2 ANQGSEA. The CDR3 covers 14 residues. The CDR3: CSVRLQGDQETQYF. CDR3 bases: TGCAGCGTTAGACTACAGGGGGACCAAGAGACCCAGTACTTC.

The V call is TRBV28, the J call TRBJ2-1, with TRBD1 matching over 11 bases. With V trimmed by 1 base and J by 16 bases, 12 bases remained unmatched. CDR3 length equals 15 residues. Per germline, CDR1 MDHEN and CDR2 SYDVKM. As DNA, the CDR3 is TGTGCCAGCAGTTTATCCCTGGACAGGGGGCAACGCCGCTTCTTC. It encodes CASSLSLDRGQRRFF.

The genes are TRBV19 and TRBJ2-1, with D hard to call. Germline CDR1 reads LNHDA; CDR2 reads SQIVND (reference sequence). Trimming took off 4 bases at V and 0 bases at J, with 7 bases between the two ends. This CDR3 is built from 14 residues. CDR3 protein: CASSSGASYNEQFF. CDR3 sequence (DNA): TGTGCCAGTAGTAGCGGAGCCTCCTACAATGAGCAGTTCTTC. Supplemented by reference TRBV19 and TRBJ2-1, the full variable domain reads DGGITQSPKYLFRKEGQNVTLSCEQNLNHDAMYWYRQDPGQGLRLIYYSQIVNDFQKGDIAEGYSVSREKKESFPLTVTSAQKNPTAFYLCASSSGASYNEQFFGPGTRLTVL.

This chain joins TRBV6-6 and TRBJ2-7; D is unresolved. This CDR3 has 12 residues. The V and J ends lost 5 bases and 3 bases respectively, with 8 bases between them. In germline, CDR1 is MNHNY, CDR2 SVGAGI (reference sequence). CDR3 in amino acids: CASSAVLYEQYF. The CDR3 bases are TGTGCCAGCAGTGCCGTACTCTACGAGCAGTACTTC.

The rearrangement uses TRBV11-2 and TRBJ1-2; possible D gene TRBD1, 5 bases. The ends were cut back, 2 bases at V and 4 bases at J, with 8 bases in the middle. Germline loops: CDR1 SGHAT, CDR2 FQNNGV. CDR3 length equals 13 residues. CDR3 nucleotides: TGTGCCAGCAGCTTAAACAGGCCCTATGGCTACACCTTC. The encoded protein is CASSLNRPYGYTF.

CDR3 sequence reads: CASSESGGIGELFF. DNA for the CDR3: TGTGCCAGCAGTGAAAGCGGGGGCATCGGGGAGCTGTTTTTT. The chain links TRBV2 to TRBJ2-2; 8 bases match TRBD2. Germline CDR1 reads SNHLY; CDR2 reads FYNNEI. The CDR3 sequence is 14 residues long. Unmatched junction bases numbered 3, after V lost 2 bases and J lost 7 bases.

The rearrangement joins TRBV29-1 to TRBJ1-1, with D possibly TRBD1 on 6 matching bases. V gave up 7 bases and J gave up 3 bases, with 18 bases separating them. CDR3 length equals 14 residues. Germline loops: CDR1 SQVTM, CDR2 ANQGSEA. Here the CDR3 reads CSGTAGGSDTEAFF. The CDR3, as DNA: TGCAGCGGCACGGCGGGGGGCAGCGACACTGAAGCTTTCTTT.

In DNA, the CDR3 is TGTGCCAGCAGCTTGGGACAAGGCTGGGGCTACACCTTC. Amino acids: CASSLGQGWGYTF. This rearrangement joins TRBV13 to TRBJ1-2; maybe TRBD1 (6 bases). CDR3 size: 13 residues. V lost 3 bases and J lost 8, with 13 bases in between. The germline V gene encodes CDR1 PRHDT and CDR2 FYEKMQ (reference sequence).

The chain combines TRBV7-8 with TRBJ2-7; 11 bases map to TRBD2. CDR1 SGHVS and CDR2 FQNEAQ come from the germline V gene. Unmatched junction bases numbered 5, after V lost 2 bases and J lost 5 bases. The CDR3 spans 15 residues. Here the CDR3 reads CASSLTSGRYDEQYF. CDR3 nucleotides: TGTGCCAGCAGCTTAACTAGCGGGAGATACGACGAGCAGTACTTC.

The rearrangement joins TRBV10-2 to TRBJ1-1, with unresolved D. V lost 3 bases and J 10 bases, leaving 9 bases between the germline ends. Germline V gene data show CDR1 as WSHSY and CDR2 as SAAADI. The CDR3 covers 11 residues. The CDR3 sequence is CASSESGGAFF. In nucleotides, the CDR3 is TGCGCCAGCAGTGAATCGGGAGGAGCTTTCTTT.

V is TRBV3-1 (or the pseudogene TRBV3-2) and J is TRBJ2-1; 7 bases agree with TRBD2. In germline, CDR1 is LGHDT, CDR2 YNNKEL (reference sequence). Unmatched junction bases numbered 11, after V lost 0 bases and J lost 0 bases. CDR3 length: 19 residues. The CDR3 nucleotides are TGTGCCAGCAGCCAAGATCTTCAGATCCGCGGGAGCTCCTACAATGAGCAGTTCTTC. Translating gives CASSQDLQIRGSSYNEQFF.

The chain couples TRBV19 to TRBJ2-1, with TRBD2 as a possible D gene (5 bases). Deletions cut 7 bases from V and 0 bases from J, with 13 bases between. CDR1 LNHDA and CDR2 SQIVND come from the germline V gene (reference sequence). The CDR3 spans 15 residues. This CDR3 is CASTPGSSSYNEQFF. The CDR3 nucleotides read TGTGCCAGTACCCCGGGATCCAGCTCCTACAATGAGCAGTTCTTC.

V is TRBV3-1 (or the pseudogene TRBV3-2) and J is TRBJ2-3; D perhaps matches TRBD1 (5 bases). The CDR3 loop spans 13 amino acids. Germline V gene sequence: CDR1 LGHDT, CDR2 YNNKEL (reference sequence). Trimming pared 8 bases from V and 7 bases from J, leaving 16 bases between. The CDR3 spells CASRPPGRNTQYF. As DNA, the CDR3 is TGTGCCAGCCGCCCACCAGGGCGCAATACGCAGTATTTT.

This clone has a handful of counts. The rearrangement links TRBV11-2 to TRBJ1-2; possible D gene TRBD1, 5 bases. The germline V gene encodes CDR1 SGHAT and CDR2 FQNNGV. V dropped 1 base and J dropped 4 bases, with 10 bases sitting between them. The CDR3 extends over 14 amino acids. CDR3 nucleotides: TGTGCCAGCAGCTTAGGCAGGGTTGCCTATGGCTACACCTTC. Amino acid sequence: CASSLGRVAYGYTF.

This clone was detected only once. Mismatch with germline at one junction end may stem from a read error. V is TRBV5-8 and J is TRBJ2-2; 8 bases are a match to TRBD2. The CDR3 is made up of 18 amino acids. Germline V gene sequence: CDR1 SGHTS, CDR2 YDEGEE. Written as DNA, the CDR3 is TGTGCCAGCAGCTTGCCCTTTAAGGCGGGAGGTCACACCGGAGAGCTGTTTTTT. It codes for CASSLPFKAGGHTGELFF.

The chain links TRBV7-6 to TRBJ2-7, with 7 positions matching TRBD1. CDR1 is SGHVS and CDR2 is FNYEAQ in the germline V gene. The ends lost 0 bases at V and 6 bases at J; junction bases unmatched: 8. The CDR3 sequence is 15 residues long. Here the CDR3 DNA reads TGTGCCAGCAGCTTAGCGGGGACAGTGGCAGGCGAGCAGTACTTC. It encodes CASSLAGTVAGEQYF.

The chain combines TRBV28 with TRBJ2-7, with a possible D match to TRBD1 (6 bases). The CDR3 is 13 residues long. Between the trimmed V and J ends, which lost 1 base and 6 bases, there was a span of 10 bases. CDR1 is MDHEN and CDR2 is SYDVKM in the germline V gene. The CDR3 region has the DNA TGTGCCAGCAGTTTATACAGGGTTGGCGAGCAGTACTTC. Protein product: CASSLYRVGEQYF.

This chain joins TRBV10-3 and TRBJ2-7, with 8 nucleotides matching TRBD1. The CDR3 covers 16 residues. V dropped 2 bases and J dropped 4; count of bases not matched to a gene: 10. Germline V CDR1 and CDR2: ENHRY, SYGVKD. CDR3: CAISEEEGQGAYEQYF. In DNA form, the CDR3 reads TGTGCCATCAGTGAGGAGGAGGGGCAGGGGGCTTACGAGCAGTACTTC.

The chain employs TRBV2 and TRBJ1-2, with no clear D. CDR3 length equals 10 residues. Germline CDR1 and CDR2: SNHLY and FYNNEI. Deletions cut 6 bases from V and 7 bases from J, with 6 bases between. The CDR3 DNA reads as TGTGCCAGCAGGTTGGCTGGCTACACCTTC. Amino acid sequence: CASRLAGYTF.

The chain carries TRBV24-1 and TRBJ2-1; 8 bases are shared with TRBD1. Germline trimming cut 1 base from V and 6 bases from J; bases unmatched to any gene: 7. The CDR3 is 16 residues long. Germline values: CDR1 KGHDR, CDR2 SFDVKD. The DNA for the CDR3 is TGTGCCACCAGTGATTTTGGGCAGGGGGCTTTCAATGAGCAGTTCTTC. This encodes CATSDFGQGAFNEQFF.

The chain uses TRBV7-9 and TRBJ1-1, with 9 bases aligning to TRBD1. From germline, CDR1 is SEHNR and CDR2 FQNEAQ (reference sequence). Trimming took 5 bases from V and 10 from J; bases not matched to a gene: 8. The CDR3 loop spans 13 amino acids. CDR3: CASSPRRGQGAFF. CDR3 in DNA: TGTGCCAGCAGCCCACGTAGGGGACAGGGAGCTTTCTTT.

The CDR3, as DNA: TGTGCCAGCACCTCGGGACTTCAAAACATTCAGTACTTC. It yields the protein CASTSGLQNIQYF. The V call is TRBV6-5, the J call TRBJ2-4; D might be TRBD2 (6 bases). V lost 7 bases and J lost 5, with 12 bases in between. CDR1 and CDR2 (germline): MNHEY, SVGAGI. The CDR3 totals 13 residues.

The V and J genes are TRBV7-9 and TRBJ2-7, with TRBD2 identical over 8 bases. From germline, CDR1 is SEHNR and CDR2 FQNEAQ (reference sequence). J was trimmed by 1 base and V by 5 bases; bases with no gene match: 7. The CDR3 loop spans 15 amino acids. The CDR3 sequence is CASSRSGMGSYEQYF. The CDR3 DNA follows: TGTGCCAGCAGCCGTAGCGGGATGGGGTCCTACGAGCAGTACTTC.